The 20 T cell receptor beta chains below come from one sample, sequenced in a study of T cells after yellow fever vaccination. In TCRdb, the 5' RACE reads were re-called with MiXCR into one record per CDR3 protein. The table lists some 390,000 distinct CDR3 sequences, over 5% of them singletons. The sequences come from PBMCs, collected 5 days after the yellow fever booster vaccination. The source of these receptors is a man aged 30-40 years who received the YFV17D yellow fever vaccine.

For the CDR3, the DNA is TGTGCTAGTGGTTTGGAACTAGCGGCCCTGGATGAGCAGTTCTTC. Protein: CASGLELAALDEQFF. The chain combines TRBV12-5 with TRBJ2-1, with 8 bases fitting TRBD2. The CDR3 has 15 amino acids. After removal of 1 base from V and 8 bases from J, the junction contained 7 bases not matched to a gene. From germline, CDR1 is LGHNT and CDR2 FRNRAP.

CDR3 coding DNA: TGCGCCAGCAGCCAAGATTGGTTCGAGGGAGATACGCAGTATTTT. This codes for CASSQDWFEGDTQYF. The chain combines TRBV4-3 with TRBJ2-3, with D perhaps matching TRBD2 (5 bases). Germline V gene data show CDR1 as LGHNA and CDR2 as YSLEER. With 0 bases removed from V and 5 bases from J, the gap between germline ends came to 12 bases. CDR3 length: 15 amino acids.

The sample holds a few counts of this clonotype. The chain recombines TRBV10-3 with TRBJ2-7; 8 nucleotides line up with TRBD2. CDR1 ENHRY and CDR2 SYGVKD come from the germline V gene. Losses at the gene ends were 0 bases for V and 1 base for J; bases not matched to a gene: 5. The length of the CDR3 is 16 residues. CDR3 residues: CAISESAGGDSYEQYF. CDR3 in DNA: TGTGCCATCAGTGAGTCGGCGGGAGGTGATTCCTACGAGCAGTACTTC.

This clonotype has more than one count but fewer than ten. J is TRBJ2-7 and V is TRBV2; D call uncertain. Trimming removed 11 bases at V and 6 bases at J, with 14 bases between. This CDR3 is built from 11 residues. Germline CDR1 is SNHLY and CDR2 is FYNNEI. The chain's CDR3 is CACWLLSEQYF. The DNA for the CDR3 is TGTGCCTGCTGGCTGCTGAGCGAGCAGTACTTC.

This clonotype was detected many times. The rearrangement joins TRBV4-3 to TRBJ2-1; 8 bases are a match to TRBD2. The CDR3 length is 16 residues. Looked up from germline, CDR1 is LGHNA and CDR2 is YSLEER. V shed 0 bases, J shed 1 base, and the junction held 2 bases outside the gene matches. The CDR3 protein is CASSQEASGSYNEQFF. The CDR3 bases are TGCGCCAGCAGCCAAGAGGCTAGCGGGTCCTACAATGAGCAGTTCTTC.

This clonotype was counted many times. This chain links TRBV7-2 with TRBJ2-5; D is possibly TRBD1 or TRBD2 (5 bases each). Germline values: CDR1 SGHTA, CDR2 FQGNSA. Deletions cut 1 base from V and 4 bases from J, with 10 bases between. The CDR3 contains 14 residues. CDR3 residues: CASSLVSGRETQYF. Here the CDR3 DNA reads TGTGCCAGCAGCTTAGTGTCGGGGCGAGAGACCCAGTACTTC.

This clonotype was seen repeatedly, ten times or more. The chain joins TRBV15 to TRBJ2-7; 12 bases line up with TRBD2. After removal of 5 bases from V and 3 bases from J, the junction contained 2 bases not matched to a gene. Germline assignment: CDR1 LNHNV and CDR2 YYDKDF (reference sequence). There are 14 residues in the CDR3. The CDR3 reads CATSPSGRGYEQYF. CDR3 coding DNA: TGTGCCACCAGCCCTAGCGGGAGGGGCTACGAGCAGTACTTC. The full variable domain, completed using reference TRBV15 and TRBJ2-7, is DAMVIQNPRYQVTQFGKPVTLSCSQTLNHNVMYWYQQKSSQAPKLLFHYYDKDFNNEADTPDNFQSRRPNTSFCFLDIRSPGLGDTAMYLCATSPSGRGYEQYFGPGTRLTVT.

This clonotype came up many times. V gene TRBV12-3 or TRBV12-4 combines with J gene TRBJ2-7; D is unclear. V lost 6 bases and J lost 0, with 15 bases in between. CDR3 length: 15 residues. The CDR3 sequence: CASSLQLQLSYEQYF. As DNA, the CDR3 is TGTGCCAGCAGCCTACAGCTCCAACTCTCCTACGAGCAGTACTTC.

This clonotype has just a few counts. The chain employs TRBV7-9 and TRBJ2-7, with TRBD2 identical over 9 bases. With V trimmed by 1 base and J by 10 bases, 14 bases remained unmatched. The V gene's germline CDR1 is SEHNR and CDR2 FQNEAQ (reference sequence). There are 16 residues in the CDR3. The CDR3 spells CASSLDPAGGLGTQYF. For the CDR3, the DNA is TGTGCCAGCAGCTTAGATCCAGCGGGAGGCCTCGGGACTCAGTACTTC.

This clonotype was picked up many times. The chain uses TRBV6-2 or TRBV6-3 and TRBJ2-1; the match to TRBD1 covers 7 bases. Germline V gives CDR1 MNHEY, CDR2 SVGEGT. J was trimmed by 9 bases and V by 6 bases; bases with no gene match: 23. The CDR3 covers 18 residues. CDR3 residues: CASSHSDPRDSLKGEQFF. The DNA for the CDR3 is TGTGCCAGCAGCCACTCCGACCCCCGGGACAGCCTGAAGGGTGAGCAGTTCTTC.

This clonotype occurred many times. J is TRBJ2-7 and V is TRBV11-2; tentatively, D is TRBD2 (6 bases). The CDR3 consists of 15 residues. V was trimmed by 3 bases and J by 1 base, leaving 13 bases between them. The V gene's germline CDR1 is SGHAT and CDR2 FQNNGV. As DNA, the CDR3 is TGTGCCAGCAGCTTTCTACTAGCAGTATCCTACGAGCAGTACTTC. This gives the protein CASSFLLAVSYEQYF.

This clonotype occurred a few times. This chain joins TRBV6-1 and TRBJ2-7; 11 bases line up with TRBD2. Per the germline V gene, CDR1 is MNHNS and CDR2 is SASEGT. Trimming at V came to 6 bases and at J to 3 bases, leaving 7 bases not matched to a gene. The CDR3 consists of 15 residues. CDR3 in amino acids: CASSPEGTSGYEQYF. The CDR3, as DNA: TGTGCCAGCAGCCCTGAGGGGACTAGCGGCTACGAGCAGTACTTC.

This clonotype was picked up a small number of times. The rearrangement links TRBV7-2 to TRBJ2-7; 10 positions match TRBD2. The CDR3 totals 15 residues. Germline CDR1 is SGHTA and CDR2 is FQGNSA. The junction had 4 bases not matched to a gene; V was cut back by 2 bases and J by 3 bases. The chain's CDR3 is CASSLRSGRVYEQYF. The CDR3 nucleotides read TGTGCCAGCAGCTTAAGGAGCGGGAGGGTCTACGAGCAGTACTTC.

The chain carries TRBV20-1 and TRBJ2-1; 9 bases are a match to TRBD2. From germline, CDR1 is DFQATT and CDR2 SNEGSKA (reference sequence). V shed 3 bases, J shed 8 bases, and the junction held 8 bases outside the gene matches. This CDR3 has 14 residues. The CDR3 sequence: CSASQGSGSYEQFF. CDR3 in DNA: TGCAGTGCTAGCCAGGGTAGCGGGAGCTATGAGCAGTTCTTC.

A few counts support this clonotype. The genes are TRBV5-4 and TRBJ2-7, with 7 positions matching TRBD1. The J segment lost 6 bases and the V segment lost 5 bases, leaving 11 bases of the junction unmatched. In germline, CDR1 is SGHNT, CDR2 YYREEE (reference sequence). The CDR3 has 14 amino acids. The CDR3 region is CASSVDRIPSEQYF. In DNA, the CDR3 is TGTGCCAGCAGTGTGGACAGGATCCCCTCCGAGCAGTACTTC.

This clonotype was picked up many times. The genes are TRBV20-1 and TRBJ2-5, with D perhaps assigned TRBD1 or TRBD2 (5 bases each). The CDR3 has 14 amino acids. V lost 3 bases and J 10 bases, leaving 21 bases between the germline ends. CDR1 is DFQATT, CDR2 SNEGSKA, per germline (reference sequence). The CDR3 spells CSASSGDPGRIQYF. In DNA form, the CDR3 reads TGCAGTGCTAGCTCCGGGGACCCCGGTCGGATCCAGTACTTC.

This chain uses TRBV6-6 with TRBJ2-1; D not resolved. Deletions cut 2 bases from V and 7 bases from J, with 9 bases between. The V gene's germline CDR1 is MNHNY and CDR2 SVGAGI (reference sequence). CDR3 length: 13 residues. CDR3 sequence: CASSYSLENEQFF. The CDR3 DNA reads TGTGCCAGCAGTTACAGTCTGGAGAATGAGCAGTTCTTC.

This clonotype was observed at least ten times. The CDR3 nucleotides read TGTGCCAGCAGCTCCTCCGACAACGTCTATAATTCACCCCTCCACTTT. It is translated as CASSSSDNVYNSPLHF. The V gene is TRBV7-9, the J gene TRBJ1-6; no definite D call. Trimming took off 4 bases at V and 3 bases at J, with 13 bases between the two ends. Per the germline V gene, CDR1 is SEHNR and CDR2 is FQNEAQ (reference sequence). The CDR3 loop spans 16 amino acids.

This clonotype was picked up a small number of times. The V gene is TRBV23-1, the J gene TRBJ2-7, with D perhaps matching TRBD2 (5 bases). TRBV23-1 is given ORF status, its function remaining uncertain. CDR3 size: 16 residues. V was pared by 0 bases and J by 0 bases, with 12 bases between. The CDR3 bases are TGCGCCAGCAGTCAATCGGTCGGGATGAGCTCCTACGAGCAGTACTTC. This encodes CASSQSVGMSSYEQYF.

This clonotype was picked up many times. This chain connects TRBV6-5 to TRBJ2-3; 8 bases fit TRBD1. The V segment lost 6 bases and the J segment 6 bases; nucleotides outside the gene matches: 2. The CDR3 contains 12 residues. Germline CDR1 reads MNHEY; CDR2 reads SVGAGI. This CDR3 reads CASSRDRDTQYF. The DNA for the CDR3 is TGTGCCAGCAGCCGGGACAGGGATACGCAGTATTTT.